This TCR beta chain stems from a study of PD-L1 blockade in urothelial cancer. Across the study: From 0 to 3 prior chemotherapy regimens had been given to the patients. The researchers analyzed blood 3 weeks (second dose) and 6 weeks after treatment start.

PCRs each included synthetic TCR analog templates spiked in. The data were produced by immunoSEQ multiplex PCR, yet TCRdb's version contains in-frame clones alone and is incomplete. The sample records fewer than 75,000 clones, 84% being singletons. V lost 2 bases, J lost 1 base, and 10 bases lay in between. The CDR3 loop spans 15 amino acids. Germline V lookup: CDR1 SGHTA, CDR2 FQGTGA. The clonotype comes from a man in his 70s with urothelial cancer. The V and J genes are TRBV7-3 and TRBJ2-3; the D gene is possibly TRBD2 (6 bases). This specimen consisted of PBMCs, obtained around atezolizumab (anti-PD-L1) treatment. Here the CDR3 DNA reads TGTGCCAGCAGCTTACAGCGGGCTGGCACAGATACGCAGTATTTT. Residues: CASSLQRAGTDTQYF. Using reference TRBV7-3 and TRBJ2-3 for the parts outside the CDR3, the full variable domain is GAGVSQTPSNKVTEKGKYVELRCDPISGHTALYWYRQSLGQGPEFLIYFQGTGAADDSGLPNDRFFAVRPEGSVSTLKIQRTERGDSAVYLCASSLQRAGTDTQYFGPGTRLTVL.